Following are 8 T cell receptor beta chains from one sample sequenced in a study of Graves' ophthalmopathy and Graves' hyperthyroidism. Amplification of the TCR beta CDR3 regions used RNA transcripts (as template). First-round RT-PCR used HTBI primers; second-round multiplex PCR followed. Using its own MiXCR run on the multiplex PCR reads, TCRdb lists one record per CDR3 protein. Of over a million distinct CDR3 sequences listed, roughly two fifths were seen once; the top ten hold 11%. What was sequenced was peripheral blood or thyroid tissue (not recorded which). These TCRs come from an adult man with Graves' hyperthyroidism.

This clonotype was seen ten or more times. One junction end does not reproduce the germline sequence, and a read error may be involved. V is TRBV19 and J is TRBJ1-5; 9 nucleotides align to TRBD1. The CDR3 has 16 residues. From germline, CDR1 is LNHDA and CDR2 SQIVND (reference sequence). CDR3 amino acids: CASSLETGGRNQPQHF. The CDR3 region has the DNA TGTGCCAGTAGTCTAGAAACAGGGGGCCGCAATCAGCCCCAGCATTTT.

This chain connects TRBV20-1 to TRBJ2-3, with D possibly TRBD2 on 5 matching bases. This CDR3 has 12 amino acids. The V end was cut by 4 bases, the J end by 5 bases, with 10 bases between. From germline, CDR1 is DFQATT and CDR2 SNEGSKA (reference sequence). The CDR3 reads CSAKEDGDTQYF. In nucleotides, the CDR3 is TGCAGTGCTAAGGAGGACGGAGATACGCAGTATTTT.

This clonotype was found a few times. The CDR3: CAIRGAVGPFEKLFF. In nucleotides, the CDR3 is TGTGCCATCAGGGGGGCAGTCGGGCCGTTTGAAAAACTGTTTTTT. The rearrangement joins TRBV10-3 to TRBJ1-4; possibly TRBD1 for D (6 bases). Trimming removed 6 bases at V and 7 bases at J, with 18 bases between. This CDR3 is built from 15 residues. Per the germline V gene, CDR1 is ENHRY and CDR2 is SYGVKD.

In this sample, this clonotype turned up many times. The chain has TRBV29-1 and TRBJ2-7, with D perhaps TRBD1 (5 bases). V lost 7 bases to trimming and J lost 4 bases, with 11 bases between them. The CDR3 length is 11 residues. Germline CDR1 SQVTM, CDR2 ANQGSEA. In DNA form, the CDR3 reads TGCAGCGGCGGACAAACTTACGAGCAGTACTTC. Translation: CSGGQTYEQYF.

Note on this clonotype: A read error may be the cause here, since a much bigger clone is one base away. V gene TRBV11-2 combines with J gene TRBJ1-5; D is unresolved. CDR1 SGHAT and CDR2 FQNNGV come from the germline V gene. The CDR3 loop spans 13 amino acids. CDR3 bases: TGTACCAGCAGCTTAAAGTATGATCAGCCCCAGCATTTT. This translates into CTSSLKYDQPQHF.

Written as DNA, the CDR3 is TGTGCCAGCAGTGAAAATTGGGAAAAACTGTTTTTT. Residues: CASSENWEKLFF. The rearrangement links TRBV6-5 to TRBJ1-4; D remains unclear. The CDR3 spans 12 residues. Trimming removed 5 bases at V and 8 bases at J, with 9 bases between. Germline V lookup: CDR1 MNHEY, CDR2 SVGAGI.

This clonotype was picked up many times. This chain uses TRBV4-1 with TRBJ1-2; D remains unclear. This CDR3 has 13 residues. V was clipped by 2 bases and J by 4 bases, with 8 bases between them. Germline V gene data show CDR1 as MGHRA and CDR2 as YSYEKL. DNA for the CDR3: TGCGCCAGCAGCCAAAGCTGGACCTATGGCTACACCTTC. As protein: CASSQSWTYGYTF.

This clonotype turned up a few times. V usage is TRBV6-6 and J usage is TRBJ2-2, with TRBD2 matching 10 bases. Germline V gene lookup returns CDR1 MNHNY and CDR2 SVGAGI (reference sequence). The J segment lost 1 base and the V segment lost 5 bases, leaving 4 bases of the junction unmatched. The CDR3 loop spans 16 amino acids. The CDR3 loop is CASSRRTSGNTGELFF. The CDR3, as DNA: TGTGCCAGCAGTCGACGGACTAGCGGGAACACCGGGGAGCTGTTTTTT.